The 12 T cell receptor beta chains below were found in one sample sequenced in a study of blood T cell repertoires in COVID-19. Only in-frame clones appear in the TCRdb table, and some are missing; sequencing was by immunoSEQ multiplex PCR. The data hold around 81,000 clones, with roughly 87% observed a single time. The specimen was peripheral blood. All receptors come from a man between 65 and 85 years old with acute or convalescent COVID-19.

The chain carries TRBV5-1 and TRBJ1-3; 7 bases line up with TRBD1. Germline-derived CDR1 and CDR2 are SGHRS and YFSETQ. This CDR3 is 16 amino acids long. V shed 4 bases and J 0 bases; nucleotides not matched to a gene: 7. CDR3 residues: CASSRGQLYSGNTIYF. The CDR3 nucleotides are TGCGCCAGCAGCCGGGGACAGCTGTACTCTGGAAACACCATATATTTT.

J is TRBJ2-3 and V is TRBV7-2; maybe TRBD2 (6 bases). The V end was cut by 5 bases, the J end by 6 bases, with 18 bases between. The CDR3 loop spans 15 amino acids. In germline, CDR1 is SGHTA, CDR2 FQGNSA. The CDR3 region is CASSPPSGGMDTQYF. The DNA of the CDR3 is TGTGCCAGCAGCCCCCCCAGCGGAGGGATGGATACGCAGTATTTT.

The gene calls are TRBV28 and TRBJ1-5; no clear D gene. Deletions cut 2 bases from V and 6 bases from J, with 14 bases between. This CDR3 is 15 amino acids long. The germline CDR1 and CDR2 sequences are MDHEN and SYDVKM. The CDR3 sequence is CASSLTRGTGQPQHF. CDR3 bases: TGTGCCAGCAGTTTAACTCGGGGAACGGGTCAGCCCCAGCATTTT.

The gene calls are TRBV6-2 or TRBV6-3 and TRBJ2-4; unclear D gene. V lost 3 bases to trimming and J lost 8 bases, with 14 bases between them. Germline V gives CDR1 MNHEY, CDR2 SVGEGT. The CDR3 contains 14 residues. The CDR3 loop reads CASSYSLVTDIQYF. For the CDR3, the DNA is TGTGCCAGCAGTTATAGTCTGGTCACGGACATTCAGTACTTC.

The gene calls are TRBV19 and TRBJ1-1; D gene uncertain. Germline assignment: CDR1 LNHDA and CDR2 SQIVND (reference sequence). V was clipped by 3 bases and J by 0 bases, with 8 bases between them. The CDR3 loop spans 14 amino acids. CDR3 region: CASSITTMNTEAFF. CDR3 coding DNA: TGTGCCAGTAGTATTACAACAATGAACACTGAAGCTTTCTTT.

Concerning this clone: An end of the junction does not agree with germline; a read error may underlie this. This chain links TRBV13 with TRBJ2-2; the match to TRBD2 covers 8 bases. CDR1 is PRHDT, CDR2 FYEKMQ, per germline (reference sequence). This CDR3 has 13 residues. The CDR3: CASSLGTSGELFF. The CDR3 DNA is TGTGCCAGCAGCCTAGGGACTAGCGGGGAGCTGTTTTTT.

V and J are TRBV27 and TRBJ2-7; D is perhaps TRBD1 (5 bases). The germline V and J ends were trimmed by 0 bases and 1 base, with 7 bases remaining between them. CDR1 and CDR2 from the germline V gene are MNHEY and SMNVEV (reference sequence). The CDR3 is made up of 14 amino acids. The CDR3 loop is CASSLSAGSYEQYF. The CDR3 region has the DNA TGTGCCAGCAGTTTATCGGCAGGGTCCTACGAGCAGTACTTC.

This chain connects TRBV18 to TRBJ2-3; TRBD2 agrees at 10 bases. The V and J ends lost 0 bases and 5 bases, in that order; junction bases with no gene match: 8. The germline gives CDR1 KGHSH, CDR2 LQKENI. The CDR3 totals 17 residues. The CDR3 here is CASSPPRLAGVGDTQYF. CDR3 bases: TGTGCCAGCTCACCACCAAGGCTAGCGGGGGTTGGAGATACGCAGTATTTT.

The chain uses TRBV5-1 and TRBJ1-2; D is undetermined. The ends were cut back, 4 bases at V and 5 bases at J, with 9 bases in the middle. Looked up from germline, CDR1 is SGHRS and CDR2 is YFSETQ. This CDR3 comprises 12 residues. For the CDR3, the DNA is TGCGCCAGCAGCCTTGCAGGTTATGGCTACACCTTC. As protein: CASSLAGYGYTF.

The rearrangement joins TRBV18 to TRBJ1-5; 8 nucleotides line up with TRBD1. This CDR3 is built from 15 residues. Germline loops: CDR1 KGHSH, CDR2 LQKENI. After removal of 4 bases from V and 4 bases from J, the junction contained 6 bases not matched to a gene. DNA of the CDR3: TGTGCCAGCTCACACTTGGGACAGGCTAATCAGCCCCAGCATTTT. This codes for CASSHLGQANQPQHF.

The CDR3 DNA follows: TGTGCCAGCACTGGCAGTAAAAGCGATGGCTACACCTTC. It specifies CASTGSKSDGYTF. The chain uses TRBV12-3 or TRBV12-4 and TRBJ1-2; no clear D. The CDR3 extends over 13 amino acids. Trimming removed 7 bases at V and 6 bases at J, with 15 bases between.

J is TRBJ2-1 and V is TRBV7-9, with TRBD1 identical over 9 bases. The trim removed 3 bases at V and 9 bases at J, leaving 6 bases unmatched. The length of the CDR3 is 14 residues. Germline lookup yields CDR1 SEHNR and CDR2 FQNEAQ (reference sequence). CDR3 loop: CASSLRQGVREQFF. The CDR3 DNA sequence: TGTGCCAGCAGCTTGCGACAGGGGGTGCGTGAGCAGTTCTTC.